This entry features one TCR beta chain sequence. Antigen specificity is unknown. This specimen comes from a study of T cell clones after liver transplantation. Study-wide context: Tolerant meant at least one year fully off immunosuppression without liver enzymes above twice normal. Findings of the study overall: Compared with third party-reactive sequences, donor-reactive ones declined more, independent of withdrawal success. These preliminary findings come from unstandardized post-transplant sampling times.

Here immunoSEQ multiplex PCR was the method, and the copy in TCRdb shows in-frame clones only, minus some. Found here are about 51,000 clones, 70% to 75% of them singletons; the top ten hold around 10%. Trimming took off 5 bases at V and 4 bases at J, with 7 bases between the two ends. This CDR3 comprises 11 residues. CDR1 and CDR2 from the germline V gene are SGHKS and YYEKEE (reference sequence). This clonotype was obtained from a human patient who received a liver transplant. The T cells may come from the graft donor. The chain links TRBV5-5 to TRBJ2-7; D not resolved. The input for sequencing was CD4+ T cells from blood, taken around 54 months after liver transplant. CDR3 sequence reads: CASRGGYEQYF. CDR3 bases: TGTGCCAGCAGGGGTGGATACGAGCAGTACTTC. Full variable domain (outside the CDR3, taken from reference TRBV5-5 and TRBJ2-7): DAGVTQSPTHLIKTRGQQVTLRCSPISGHKSVSWYQQVLGQGPQFIFQYYEKEERGRGNFPDRFSARQFPNYSSELNVNALLLGDSALYLCASRGGYEQYFGPGTRLTVT.